The T cell receptor (beta chain) under discussion was sequenced for a study of graft-versus-host responses after intestinal transplantation. Looking at the study overall: All of the recipients had induction that used anti-thymocyte globulin, then tacrolimus and steroids for two to four years. Overall study results and limits: Within allografts, high graft-versus-host to host-versus-graft clonal ratios were seen among patients with graft-donor T cell macrochimerism.

This CDR3 has 16 residues. Germline CDR1 SGHRS, CDR2 YFSETQ. Between the trimmed V and J ends, which lost 1 base and 12 bases, there was a span of 22 bases. With regard to this clone: Its matching antigen is unknown.

The protocol was immunoSEQ multiplex PCR, while the TCRdb copy is restricted to in-frame clones and leaves out a portion. The sample lists tens of thousands of clones; roughly 90% were seen once. This TCR derives from a human donor who received an intestinal transplant. Source: unstimulated CD8+ T cells sorted from spleen or lymph node cells, taken before intestinal transplant. This chain joins TRBV5-1 and TRBJ1-4; a weak D match, TRBD1 (6 bases). DNA for the CDR3: TGCGCCAGCAGCTTGTACTTCGACCCCCCCGAGGGGGAACTGTTTTTT. As protein: CASSLYFDPPEGELFF.